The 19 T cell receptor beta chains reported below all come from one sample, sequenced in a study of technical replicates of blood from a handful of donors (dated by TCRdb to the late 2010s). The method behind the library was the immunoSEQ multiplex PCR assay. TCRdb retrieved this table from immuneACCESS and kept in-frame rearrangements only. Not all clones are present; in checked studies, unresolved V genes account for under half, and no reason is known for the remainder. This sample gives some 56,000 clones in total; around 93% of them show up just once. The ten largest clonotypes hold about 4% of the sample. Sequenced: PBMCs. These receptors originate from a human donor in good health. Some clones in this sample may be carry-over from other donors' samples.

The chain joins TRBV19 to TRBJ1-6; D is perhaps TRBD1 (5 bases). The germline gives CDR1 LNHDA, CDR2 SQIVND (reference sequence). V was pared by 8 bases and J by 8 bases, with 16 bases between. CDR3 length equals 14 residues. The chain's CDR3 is CASSPGGFDSPLHF. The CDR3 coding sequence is TGTGCCAGTTCCCCCGGGGGGTTTGATTCACCCCTCCACTTT.

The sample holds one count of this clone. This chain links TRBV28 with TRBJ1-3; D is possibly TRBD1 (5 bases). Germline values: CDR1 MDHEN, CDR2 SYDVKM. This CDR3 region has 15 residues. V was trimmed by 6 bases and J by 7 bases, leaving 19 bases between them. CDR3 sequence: CASSPPPQGGNTIYF. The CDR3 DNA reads TGTGCCAGCAGCCCACCCCCGCAGGGAGGGAACACCATATATTTT.

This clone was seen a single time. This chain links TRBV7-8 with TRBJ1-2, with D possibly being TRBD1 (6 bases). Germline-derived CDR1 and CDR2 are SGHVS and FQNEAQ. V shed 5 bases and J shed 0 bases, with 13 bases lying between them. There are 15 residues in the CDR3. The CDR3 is CASSATGATNYGYTF. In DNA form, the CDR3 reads TGTGCCAGCAGCGCGACAGGAGCCACTAACTATGGCTACACCTTC.

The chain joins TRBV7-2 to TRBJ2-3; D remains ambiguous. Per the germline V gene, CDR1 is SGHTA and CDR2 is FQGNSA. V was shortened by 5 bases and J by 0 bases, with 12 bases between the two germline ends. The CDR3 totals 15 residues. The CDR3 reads CASSLVFLSTDTQYF. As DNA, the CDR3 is TGTGCCAGCAGCCTAGTTTTTCTTAGCACAGATACGCAGTATTTT.

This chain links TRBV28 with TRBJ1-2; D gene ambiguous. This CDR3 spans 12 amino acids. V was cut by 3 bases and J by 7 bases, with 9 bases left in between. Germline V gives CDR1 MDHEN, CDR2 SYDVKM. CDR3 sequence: CASSFQAGGYTF. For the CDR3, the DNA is TGTGCCAGCAGTTTTCAGGCCGGTGGCTACACCTTC.

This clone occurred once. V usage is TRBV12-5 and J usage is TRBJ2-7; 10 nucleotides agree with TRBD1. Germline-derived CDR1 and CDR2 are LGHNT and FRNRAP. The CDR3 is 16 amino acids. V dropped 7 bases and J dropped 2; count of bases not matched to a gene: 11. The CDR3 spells CASAPGGQGVTYEQYF. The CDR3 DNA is TGTGCTAGTGCCCCAGGAGGACAGGGGGTTACCTACGAGCAGTACTTC.

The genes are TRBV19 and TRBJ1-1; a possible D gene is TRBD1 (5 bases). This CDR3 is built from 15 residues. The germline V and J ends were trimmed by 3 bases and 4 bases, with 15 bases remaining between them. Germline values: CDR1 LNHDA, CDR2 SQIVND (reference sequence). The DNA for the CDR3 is TGTGCCAGTAGTATTAGATCCCAGGGCGCCACTGAAGCTTTCTTT. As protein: CASSIRSQGATEAFF.

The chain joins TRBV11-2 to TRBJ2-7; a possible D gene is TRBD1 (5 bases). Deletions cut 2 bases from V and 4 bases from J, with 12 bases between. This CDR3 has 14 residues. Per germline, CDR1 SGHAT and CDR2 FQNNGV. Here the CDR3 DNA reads TGTGCCAGCAGCTTATATGCAGGGAATTACGAGCAGTACTTC. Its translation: CASSLYAGNYEQYF.

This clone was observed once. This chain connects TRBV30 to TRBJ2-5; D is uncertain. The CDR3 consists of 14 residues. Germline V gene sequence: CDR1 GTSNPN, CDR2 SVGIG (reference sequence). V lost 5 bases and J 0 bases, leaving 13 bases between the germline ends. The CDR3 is CAWGLTRYQETQYF. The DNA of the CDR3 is TGTGCCTGGGGTCTTACCCGGTACCAAGAGACCCAGTACTTC. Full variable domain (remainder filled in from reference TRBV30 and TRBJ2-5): SQTIHQWPATLVQPVGSPLSLECTVEGTSNPNLYWYRQAAGRGLQLLFYSVGIGQISSEVPQNLSASRPQDRQFILSSKKLLLSDSGFYLCAWGLTRYQETQYFGPGTRLLVL.

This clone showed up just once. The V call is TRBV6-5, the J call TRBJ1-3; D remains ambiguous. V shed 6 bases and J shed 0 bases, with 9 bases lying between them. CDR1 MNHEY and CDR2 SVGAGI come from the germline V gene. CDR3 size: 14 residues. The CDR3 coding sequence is TGTGCCAGCAGCCAAGGGAGCTCTGGAAACACCATATATTTT. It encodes CASSQGSSGNTIYF.

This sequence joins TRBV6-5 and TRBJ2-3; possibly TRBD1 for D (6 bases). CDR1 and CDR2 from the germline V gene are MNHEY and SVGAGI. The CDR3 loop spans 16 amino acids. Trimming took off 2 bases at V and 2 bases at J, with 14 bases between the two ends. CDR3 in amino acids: CASSYLGRGATDTQYF. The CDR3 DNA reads TGTGCCAGCAGTTACCTGGGCAGGGGCGCCACAGATACGCAGTATTTT.

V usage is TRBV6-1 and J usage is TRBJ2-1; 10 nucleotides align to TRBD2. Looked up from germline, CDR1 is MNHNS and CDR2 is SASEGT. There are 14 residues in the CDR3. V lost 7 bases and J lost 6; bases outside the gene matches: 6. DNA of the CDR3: TGTGCCAGCACTATTTCTAGCGGGGGCAATGAGCAGTTCTTC. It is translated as CASTISSGGNEQFF.

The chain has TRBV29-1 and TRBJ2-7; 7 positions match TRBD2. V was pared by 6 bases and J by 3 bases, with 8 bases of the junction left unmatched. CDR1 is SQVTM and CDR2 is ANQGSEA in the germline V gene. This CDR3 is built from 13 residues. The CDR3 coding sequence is TGCAGCGTGAAGCTAGCGGAATACTACGAGCAGTACTTC. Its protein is CSVKLAEYYEQYF.

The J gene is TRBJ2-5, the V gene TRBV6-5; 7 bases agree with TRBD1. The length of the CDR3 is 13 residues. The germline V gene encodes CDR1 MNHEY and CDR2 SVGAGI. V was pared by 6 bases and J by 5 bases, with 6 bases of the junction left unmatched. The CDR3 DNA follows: TGTGCCAGCAGACGACAGGGCACGGAGACCCAGTACTTC. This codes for CASRRQGTETQYF.

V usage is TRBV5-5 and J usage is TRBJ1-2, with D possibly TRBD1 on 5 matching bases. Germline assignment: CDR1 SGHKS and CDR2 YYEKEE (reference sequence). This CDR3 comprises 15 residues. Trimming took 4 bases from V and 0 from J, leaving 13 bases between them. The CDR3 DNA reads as TGTGCCAGCAGCCCCGGGGGTGCCCCTAACTATGGCTACACCTTC. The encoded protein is CASSPGGAPNYGYTF. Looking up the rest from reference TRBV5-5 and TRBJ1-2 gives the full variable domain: DAGVTQSPTHLIKTRGQQVTLRCSPISGHKSVSWYQQVLGQGPQFIFQYYEKEERGRGNFPDRFSARQFPNYSSELNVNALLLGDSALYLCASSPGGAPNYGYTFGSGTRLTVV.

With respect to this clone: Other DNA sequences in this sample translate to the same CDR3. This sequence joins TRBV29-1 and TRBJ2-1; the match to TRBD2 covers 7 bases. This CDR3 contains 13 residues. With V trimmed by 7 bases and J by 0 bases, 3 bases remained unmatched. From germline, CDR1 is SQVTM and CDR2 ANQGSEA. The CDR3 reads CSARDYSYNEQFF. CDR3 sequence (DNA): TGCAGCGCCCGGGACTACTCCTACAATGAGCAGTTCTTC.

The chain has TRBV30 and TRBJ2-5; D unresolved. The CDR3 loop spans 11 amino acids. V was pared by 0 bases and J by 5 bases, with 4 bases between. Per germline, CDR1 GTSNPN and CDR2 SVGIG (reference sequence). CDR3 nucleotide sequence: TGTGCCTGGAGTGTACTGGAGACCCAGTACTTC. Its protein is CAWSVLETQYF.

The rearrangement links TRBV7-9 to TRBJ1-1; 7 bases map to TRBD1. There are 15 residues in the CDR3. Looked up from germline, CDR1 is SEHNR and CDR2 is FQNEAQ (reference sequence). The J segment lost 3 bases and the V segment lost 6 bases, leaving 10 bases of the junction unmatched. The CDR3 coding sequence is TGTGCCAGCAGTTCGAGAACAGGGGTAGACACTGAAGCTTTCTTT. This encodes CASSSRTGVDTEAFF.

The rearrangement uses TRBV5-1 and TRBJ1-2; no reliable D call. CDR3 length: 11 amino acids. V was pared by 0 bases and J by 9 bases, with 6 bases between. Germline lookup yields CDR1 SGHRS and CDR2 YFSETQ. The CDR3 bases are TGCGCCAGCAGCTTGGCGGGGAGCTACACCTTC. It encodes CASSLAGSYTF.